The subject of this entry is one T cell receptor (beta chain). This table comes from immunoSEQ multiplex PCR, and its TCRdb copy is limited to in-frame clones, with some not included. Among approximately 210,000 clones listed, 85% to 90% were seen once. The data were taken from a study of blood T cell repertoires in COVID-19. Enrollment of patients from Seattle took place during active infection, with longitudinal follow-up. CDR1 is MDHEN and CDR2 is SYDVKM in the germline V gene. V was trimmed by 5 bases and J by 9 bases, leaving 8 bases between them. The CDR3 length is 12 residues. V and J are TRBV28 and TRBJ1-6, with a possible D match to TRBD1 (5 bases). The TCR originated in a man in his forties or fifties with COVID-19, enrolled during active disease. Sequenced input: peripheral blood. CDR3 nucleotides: TGTGCCAGCAGTCCTAGGGGTTCACCCCTCCACTTT. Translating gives CASSPRGSPLHF.